This TCR beta chain was retrieved from a study of post-analysis software for immune sequencing data. Study conclusions and caveats: Elevated frequency relative to controls characterized 4 or 5 TRBV segments in patients, TRBV5-6, TRBV5-1 and TRBV20-1 among them. The F measure placed samples prepared in the same batch into strongly shared clusters. Multiple sclerosis patients had significantly lower normalized Chao1 diversity than controls.

In the case of this clonotype: Its antigen remains unknown.

The germline V gene encodes CDR1 SNHLY and CDR2 FYNNEI. The CDR3 is 14 amino acids. Trimming pared 10 bases from V and 3 bases from J, leaving 17 bases between. Prepared TCR beta cDNA libraries contained unique molecular identifiers. It was from roughly 1 to 10 million T cells that about 540,000 cDNA molecules came. Via MiXCR, TCRdb re-called the PCR reads, giving one row per CDR3 protein. The sample consists of 750,000 to 900,000 distinct CDR3 sequences, 46% of them appearing once. This receptor was obtained from a girl between 10 and 17 years old with multiple sclerosis. The V and J genes are TRBV2 and TRBJ2-3; either TRBD1 or TRBD2 may fit D (6 bases each). The sequenced sample was blood. CDR3 nucleotides: TGTGCCATCCCGGGGGCCATCCAGACAGATACGCAGTATTTT. This codes for CAIPGAIQTDTQYF.